This entry describes one TCR beta chain. The assay was immunoSEQ multiplex PCR, and TCRdb's table has in-frame clones only and misses some. The table includes under 95,000 clones, about 94% detected once. The sample originates from a study of siplizumab effects on memory and regulatory T cells. V dropped 3 bases and J dropped 5 bases, with 14 bases sitting between them. CDR3 length equals 14 residues. The germline V gene has CDR1 GTSNPN and CDR2 SVGIG (reference sequence). This receptor was obtained from a human donor in good health. Sequenced material: non-Treg CD4+ T cells sorted from blood. V usage is TRBV30 and J usage is TRBJ1-5, with D possibly TRBD1 on 5 matching bases. In DNA form, the CDR3 reads TGTGCCTGGAGAGGGGCACAGTCATATCAGCCCCAGCATTTT. Amino acid sequence: CAWRGAQSYQPQHF.